Following are 2 T cell receptor beta chains from one sample sequenced in a study of shared T cell receptors in the human thymus. Repertoires were generated with immunoSEQ multiplex PCR, while TCRdb's copy carries only in-frame clones and drops some. Of under 700,000 clones in the sample, approximately 80% are singletons; the top ten hold about 0.014%. These data also featured in a second study, about human thymus T cells.

What was sequenced was thymocytes. These receptor sequences come from a boy younger than two with a congenital heart defect.

The rearrangement links TRBV4-1 to TRBJ1-5; weak D call: TRBD1 (5 bases). V shed 4 bases and J shed 6 bases, with 19 bases lying between them. The CDR3 covers 16 residues. The germline V gene encodes CDR1 MGHRA and CDR2 YSYEKL. As DNA, the CDR3 is TGCGCCAGCAGCCCGGGGGGTTTCAGTGTGGGTCAGCCCCAGCATTTT. This encodes CASSPGGFSVGQPQHF.

The chain uses TRBV4-2 and TRBJ2-7; 15 bases agree with TRBD2. J gave up 7 bases and V 4 bases, and 8 bases lay outside the gene matches. CDR1 is LGHNA, CDR2 YNFKEQ, per germline. The CDR3 has 16 residues. The DNA for the CDR3 is TGTGCCAGCAGCCCAGGACTAGCGGGAGGGCCGAGGGAGCAGTACTTC. This gives the protein CASSPGLAGGPREQYF.